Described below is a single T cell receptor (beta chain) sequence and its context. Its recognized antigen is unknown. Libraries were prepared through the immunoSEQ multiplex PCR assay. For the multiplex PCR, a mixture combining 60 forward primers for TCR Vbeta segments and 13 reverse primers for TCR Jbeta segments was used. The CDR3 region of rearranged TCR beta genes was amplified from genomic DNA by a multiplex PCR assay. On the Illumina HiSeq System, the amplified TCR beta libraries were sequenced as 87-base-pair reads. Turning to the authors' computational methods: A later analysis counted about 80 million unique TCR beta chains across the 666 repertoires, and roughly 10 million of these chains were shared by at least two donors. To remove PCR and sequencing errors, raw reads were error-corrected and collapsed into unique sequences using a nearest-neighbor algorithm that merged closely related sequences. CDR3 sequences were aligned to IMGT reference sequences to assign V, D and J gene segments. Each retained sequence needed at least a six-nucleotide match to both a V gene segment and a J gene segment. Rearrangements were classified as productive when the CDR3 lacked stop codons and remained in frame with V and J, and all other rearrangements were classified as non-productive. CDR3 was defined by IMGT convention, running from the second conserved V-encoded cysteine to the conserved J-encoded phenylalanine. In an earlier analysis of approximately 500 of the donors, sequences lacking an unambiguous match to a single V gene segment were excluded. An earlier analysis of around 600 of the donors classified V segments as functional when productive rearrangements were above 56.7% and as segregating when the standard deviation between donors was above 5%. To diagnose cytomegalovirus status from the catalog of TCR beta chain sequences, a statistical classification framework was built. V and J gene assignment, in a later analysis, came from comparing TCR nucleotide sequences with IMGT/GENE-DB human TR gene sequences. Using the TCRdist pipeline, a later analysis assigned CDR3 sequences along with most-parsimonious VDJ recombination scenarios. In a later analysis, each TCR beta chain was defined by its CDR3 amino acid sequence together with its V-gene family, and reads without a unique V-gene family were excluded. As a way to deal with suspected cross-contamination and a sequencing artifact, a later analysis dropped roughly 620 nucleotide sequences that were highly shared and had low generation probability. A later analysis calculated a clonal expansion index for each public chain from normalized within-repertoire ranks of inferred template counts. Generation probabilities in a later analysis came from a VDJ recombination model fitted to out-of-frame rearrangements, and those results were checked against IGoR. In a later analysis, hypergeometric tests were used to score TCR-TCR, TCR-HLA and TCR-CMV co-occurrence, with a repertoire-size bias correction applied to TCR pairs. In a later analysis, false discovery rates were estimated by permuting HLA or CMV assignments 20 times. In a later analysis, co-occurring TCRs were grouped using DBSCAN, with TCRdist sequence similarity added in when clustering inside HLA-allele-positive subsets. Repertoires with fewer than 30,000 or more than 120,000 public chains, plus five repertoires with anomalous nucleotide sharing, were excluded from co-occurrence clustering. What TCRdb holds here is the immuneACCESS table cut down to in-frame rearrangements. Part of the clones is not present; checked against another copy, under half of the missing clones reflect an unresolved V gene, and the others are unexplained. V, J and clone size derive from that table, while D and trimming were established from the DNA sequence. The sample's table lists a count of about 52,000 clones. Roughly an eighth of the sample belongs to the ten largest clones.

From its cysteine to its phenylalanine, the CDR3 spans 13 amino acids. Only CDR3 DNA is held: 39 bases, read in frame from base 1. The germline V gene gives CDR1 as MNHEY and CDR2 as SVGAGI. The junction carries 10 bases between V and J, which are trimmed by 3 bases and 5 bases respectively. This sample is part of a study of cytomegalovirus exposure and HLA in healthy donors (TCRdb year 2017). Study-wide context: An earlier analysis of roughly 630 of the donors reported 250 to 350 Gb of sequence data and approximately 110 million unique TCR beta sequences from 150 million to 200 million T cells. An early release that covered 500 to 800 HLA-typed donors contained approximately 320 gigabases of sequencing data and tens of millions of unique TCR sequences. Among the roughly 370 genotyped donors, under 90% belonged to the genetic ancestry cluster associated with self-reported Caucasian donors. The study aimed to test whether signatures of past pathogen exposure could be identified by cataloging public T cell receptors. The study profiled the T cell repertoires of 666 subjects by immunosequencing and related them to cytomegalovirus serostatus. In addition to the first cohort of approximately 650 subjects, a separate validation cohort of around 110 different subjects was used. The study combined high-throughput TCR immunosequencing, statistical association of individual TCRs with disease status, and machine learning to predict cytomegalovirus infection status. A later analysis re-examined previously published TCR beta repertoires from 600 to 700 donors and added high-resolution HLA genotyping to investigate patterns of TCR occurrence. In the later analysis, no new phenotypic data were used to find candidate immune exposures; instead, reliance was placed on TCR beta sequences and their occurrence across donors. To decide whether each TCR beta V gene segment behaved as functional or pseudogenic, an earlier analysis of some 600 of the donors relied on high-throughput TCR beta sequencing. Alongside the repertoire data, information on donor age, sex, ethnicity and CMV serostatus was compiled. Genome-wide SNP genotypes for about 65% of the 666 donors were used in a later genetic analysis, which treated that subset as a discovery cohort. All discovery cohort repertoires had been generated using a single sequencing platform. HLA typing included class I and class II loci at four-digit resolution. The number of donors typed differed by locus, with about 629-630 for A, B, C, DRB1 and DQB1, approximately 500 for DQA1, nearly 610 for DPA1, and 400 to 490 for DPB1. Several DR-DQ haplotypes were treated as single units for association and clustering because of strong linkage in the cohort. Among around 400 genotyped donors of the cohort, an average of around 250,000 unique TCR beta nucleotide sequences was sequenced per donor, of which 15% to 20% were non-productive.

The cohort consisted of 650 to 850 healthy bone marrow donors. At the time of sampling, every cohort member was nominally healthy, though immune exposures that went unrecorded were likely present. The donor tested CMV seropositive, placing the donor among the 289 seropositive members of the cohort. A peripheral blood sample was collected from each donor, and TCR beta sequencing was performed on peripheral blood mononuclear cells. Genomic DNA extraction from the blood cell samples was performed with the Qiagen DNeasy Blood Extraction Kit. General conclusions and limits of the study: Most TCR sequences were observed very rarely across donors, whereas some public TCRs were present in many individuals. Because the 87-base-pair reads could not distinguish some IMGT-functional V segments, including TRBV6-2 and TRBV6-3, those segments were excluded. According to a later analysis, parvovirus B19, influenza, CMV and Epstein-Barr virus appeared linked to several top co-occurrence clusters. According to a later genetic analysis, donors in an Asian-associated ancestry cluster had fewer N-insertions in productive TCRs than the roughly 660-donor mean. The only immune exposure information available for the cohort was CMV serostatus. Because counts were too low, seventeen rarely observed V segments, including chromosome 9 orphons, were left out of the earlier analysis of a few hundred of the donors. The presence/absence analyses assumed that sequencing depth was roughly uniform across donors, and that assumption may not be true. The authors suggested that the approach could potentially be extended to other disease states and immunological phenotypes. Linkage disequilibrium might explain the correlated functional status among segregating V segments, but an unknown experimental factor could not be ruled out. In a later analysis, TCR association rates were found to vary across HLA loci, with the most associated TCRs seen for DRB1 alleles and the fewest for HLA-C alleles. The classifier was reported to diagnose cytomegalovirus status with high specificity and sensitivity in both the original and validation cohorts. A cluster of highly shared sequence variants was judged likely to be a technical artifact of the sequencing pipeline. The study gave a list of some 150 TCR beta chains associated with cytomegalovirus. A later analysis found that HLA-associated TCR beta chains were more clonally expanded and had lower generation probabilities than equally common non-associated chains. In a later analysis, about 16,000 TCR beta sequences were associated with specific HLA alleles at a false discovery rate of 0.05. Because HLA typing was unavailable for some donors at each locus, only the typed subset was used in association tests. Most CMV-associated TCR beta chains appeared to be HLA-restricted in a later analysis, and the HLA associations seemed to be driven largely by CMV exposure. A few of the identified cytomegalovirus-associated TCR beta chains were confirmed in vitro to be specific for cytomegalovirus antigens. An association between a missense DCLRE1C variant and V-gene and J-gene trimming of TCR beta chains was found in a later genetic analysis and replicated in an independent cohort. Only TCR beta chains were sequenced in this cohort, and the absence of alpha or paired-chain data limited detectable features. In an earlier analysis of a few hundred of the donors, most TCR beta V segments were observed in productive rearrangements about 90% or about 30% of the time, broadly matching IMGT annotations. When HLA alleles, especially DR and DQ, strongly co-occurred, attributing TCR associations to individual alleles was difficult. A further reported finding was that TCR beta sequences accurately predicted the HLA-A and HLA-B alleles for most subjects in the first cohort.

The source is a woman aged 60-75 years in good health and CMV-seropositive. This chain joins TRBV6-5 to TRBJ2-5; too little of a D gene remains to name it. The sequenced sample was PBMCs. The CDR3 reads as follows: CASSYLGSETQYF. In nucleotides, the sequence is TGTGCCAGCAGTTATTTGGGTAGCGAGACCCAGTACTTC.